These 10 T cell receptor beta chains were all obtained from the same sample, sequenced in a study of monozygotic twins with inflammatory bowel disease. After re-calling the 5' RACE reads, TCRdb lists one entry per CDR3 protein, DNA absent. This table lists 85,000 to 110,000 distinct CDR3 sequences. Material for sequencing was blood. The receptors originated from a human donor with ulcerative colitis or Crohn's disease, or a healthy co-twin of an affected twin (not recorded which).

The chain is built from TRBV5-4 and TRBJ1-1. Germline loops: CDR1 SGHNT, CDR2 YYREEE (reference sequence). The CDR3 covers 13 residues. CDR3 protein: CASSLAGSPEAFF.

The chain uses TRBV27 and TRBJ2-3; without DNA, the TCRdb call of TRBD1 cannot be checked. CDR3 length: 15 amino acids. CDR1 MNHEY and CDR2 SMNVEV come from the germline V gene (reference sequence). The CDR3 reads CASSSIGGGSDTQYF.

V and J are TRBV28 and TRBJ2-3. There are 11 residues in the CDR3. The germline V gene has CDR1 MDHEN and CDR2 SYDVKM. The CDR3 protein is CASSWASTQYF.

The chain joins TRBV28 to TRBJ2-1. This CDR3 is 13 amino acids long. Germline V gives CDR1 MDHEN, CDR2 SYDVKM. CDR3 loop: CASVGISYNEQFF.

Here the CDR3 reads CAISVEYHYEQYF. The chain uses TRBV10-3 and TRBJ2-7. The CDR3 spans 13 residues. Germline values: CDR1 ENHRY, CDR2 SYGVKD.

The gene calls are TRBV4-3 and TRBJ2-7; TCRdb lists TRBD2, though no DNA is available to test this call. The CDR3 is 16 amino acids. Germline CDR1 reads LGHNA; CDR2 reads YSLEER. CDR3 amino acids: CASSQELVGGTYEQYF.

The rearrangement links TRBV7-2 to TRBJ1-1; the D call from TCRdb, TRBD1, cannot be confirmed without DNA. Per the germline V gene, CDR1 is SGHTA and CDR2 is FQGNSA. There are 15 residues in the CDR3. CDR3 protein: CASSPGREGFAEAFF.

This rearrangement joins TRBV9 to TRBJ2-6; as DNA is missing, the TRBD2 call by TCRdb cannot be tested. The CDR3 consists of 18 residues. CDR1 is SGDLS and CDR2 is YYNGEE in the germline V gene. The CDR3 spells CASSVMTERGVRANVLTF.

The chain is built from TRBV6-5 and TRBJ1-4. This CDR3 has 13 residues. Germline lookup yields CDR1 MNHEY and CDR2 SVGAGI. CDR3 in amino acids: CASNRATNEKLFF.

CDR3 protein: CSVVRGAAVAKNIQYF. The gene calls are TRBV29-1 and TRBJ2-4; TCRdb indicates TRBD2, and absent DNA this call remains unverified. The CDR3 consists of 16 residues. The germline gives CDR1 SQVTM, CDR2 ANQGSEA.